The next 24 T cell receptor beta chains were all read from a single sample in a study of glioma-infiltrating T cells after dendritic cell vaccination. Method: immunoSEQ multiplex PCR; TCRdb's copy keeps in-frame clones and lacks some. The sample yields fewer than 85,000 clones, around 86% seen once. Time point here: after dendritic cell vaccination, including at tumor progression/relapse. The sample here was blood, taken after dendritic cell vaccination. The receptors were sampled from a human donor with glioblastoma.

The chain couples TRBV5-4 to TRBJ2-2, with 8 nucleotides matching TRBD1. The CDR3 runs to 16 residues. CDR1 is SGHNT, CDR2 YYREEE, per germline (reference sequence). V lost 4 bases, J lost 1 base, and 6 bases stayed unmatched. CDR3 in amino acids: CASSLAGTGNTGELFF. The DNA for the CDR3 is TGTGCCAGCAGCCTTGCCGGGACAGGGAACACCGGGGAGCTGTTTTTT.

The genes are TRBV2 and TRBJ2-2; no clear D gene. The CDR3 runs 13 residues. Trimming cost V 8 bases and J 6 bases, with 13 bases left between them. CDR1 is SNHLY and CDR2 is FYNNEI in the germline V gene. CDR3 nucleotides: TGTGCCAGCGTCGGGTCTTTCGCCGGGGAGCTGTTTTTT. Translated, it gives CASVGSFAGELFF.

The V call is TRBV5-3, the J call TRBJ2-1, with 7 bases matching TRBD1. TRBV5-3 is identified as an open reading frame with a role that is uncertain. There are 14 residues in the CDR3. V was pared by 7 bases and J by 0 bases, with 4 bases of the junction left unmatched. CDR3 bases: TGTGCCAGAGCTGACAGGGTCTCCTACAATGAGCAGTTCTTC. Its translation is CARADRVSYNEQFF.

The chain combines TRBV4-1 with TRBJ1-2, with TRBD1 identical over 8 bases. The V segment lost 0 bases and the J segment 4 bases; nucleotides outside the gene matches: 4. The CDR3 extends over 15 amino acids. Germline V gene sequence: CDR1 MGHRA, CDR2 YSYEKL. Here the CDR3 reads CASSQDSGGGYGYTF. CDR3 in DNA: TGCGCCAGCAGCCAAGATTCAGGGGGCGGCTATGGCTACACCTTC.

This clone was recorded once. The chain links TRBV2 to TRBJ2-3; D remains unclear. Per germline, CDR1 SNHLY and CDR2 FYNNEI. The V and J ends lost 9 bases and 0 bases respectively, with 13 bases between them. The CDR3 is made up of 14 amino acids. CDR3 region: CASLFESSTDTQYF. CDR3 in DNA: TGTGCCAGTCTTTTTGAGTCGAGCACAGATACGCAGTATTTT.

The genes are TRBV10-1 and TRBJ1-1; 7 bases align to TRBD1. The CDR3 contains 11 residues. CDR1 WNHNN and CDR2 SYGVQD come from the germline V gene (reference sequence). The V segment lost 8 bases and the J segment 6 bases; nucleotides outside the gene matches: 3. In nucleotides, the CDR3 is TGCGCCAGCTCGCAGGGGGCTGAAGCTTTCTTT. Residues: CASSQGAEAFF.

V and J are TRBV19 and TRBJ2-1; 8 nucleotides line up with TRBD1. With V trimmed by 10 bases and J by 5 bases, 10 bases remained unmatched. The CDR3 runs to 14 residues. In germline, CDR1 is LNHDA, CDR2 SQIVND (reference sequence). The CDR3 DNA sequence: TGTGCCACCTTGCGGGGACAGGACAACAATGAGCAGTTCTTC. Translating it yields CATLRGQDNNEQFF.

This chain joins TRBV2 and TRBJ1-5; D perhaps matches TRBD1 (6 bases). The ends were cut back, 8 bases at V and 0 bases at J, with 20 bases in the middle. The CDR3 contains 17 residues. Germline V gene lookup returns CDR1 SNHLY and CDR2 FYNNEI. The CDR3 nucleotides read TGTGCCAGCGAAGGGACATCTCAAAGGCATAGCAATCAGCCCCAGCATTTT. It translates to CASEGTSQRHSNQPQHF.

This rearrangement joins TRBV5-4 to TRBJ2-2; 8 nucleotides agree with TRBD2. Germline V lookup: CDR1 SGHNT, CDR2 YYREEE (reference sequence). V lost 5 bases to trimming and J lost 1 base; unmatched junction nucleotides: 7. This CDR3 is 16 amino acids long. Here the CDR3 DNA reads TGTGCCAGCAGTCCTCGGCTAGCGGGGAACACCGGGGAGCTGTTTTTT. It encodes CASSPRLAGNTGELFF.

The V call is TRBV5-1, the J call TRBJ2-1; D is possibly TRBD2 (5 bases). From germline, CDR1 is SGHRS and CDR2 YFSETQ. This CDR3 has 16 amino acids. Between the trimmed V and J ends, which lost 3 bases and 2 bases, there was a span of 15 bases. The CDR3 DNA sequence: TGCGCCAGCAGCTCCACGGGATGGGCAGCCTACAATGAGCAGTTCTTC. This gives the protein CASSSTGWAAYNEQFF.

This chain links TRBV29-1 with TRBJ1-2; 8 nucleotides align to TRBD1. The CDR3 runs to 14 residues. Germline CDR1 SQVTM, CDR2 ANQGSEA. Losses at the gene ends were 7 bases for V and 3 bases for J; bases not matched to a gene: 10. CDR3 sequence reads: CSAPVLTGDYGYTF. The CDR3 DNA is TGCAGCGCCCCGGTCCTGACAGGGGACTATGGCTACACCTTC. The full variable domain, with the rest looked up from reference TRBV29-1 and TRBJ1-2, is SAVISQKPSRDICQRGTSLTIQCQVDSQVTMMFWYRQQPGQSLTLIATANQGSEATYESGFVIDKFPISRPNLTFSTLTVSNMSPEDSSIYLCSAPVLTGDYGYTFGSGTRLTVV.

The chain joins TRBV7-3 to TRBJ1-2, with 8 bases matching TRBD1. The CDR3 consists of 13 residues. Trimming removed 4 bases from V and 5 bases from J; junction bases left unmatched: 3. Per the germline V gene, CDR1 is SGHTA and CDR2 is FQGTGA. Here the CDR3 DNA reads TGTGCCAGCAGCTCCGACAGGGGTTATGGCTACACCTTC. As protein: CASSSDRGYGYTF.

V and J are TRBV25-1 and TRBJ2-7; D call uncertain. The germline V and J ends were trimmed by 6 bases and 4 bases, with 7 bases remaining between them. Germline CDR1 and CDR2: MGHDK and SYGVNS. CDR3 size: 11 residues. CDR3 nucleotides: TGTGCCAGCAGCAGGCAGTACGAGCAGTACTTC. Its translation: CASSRQYEQYF.

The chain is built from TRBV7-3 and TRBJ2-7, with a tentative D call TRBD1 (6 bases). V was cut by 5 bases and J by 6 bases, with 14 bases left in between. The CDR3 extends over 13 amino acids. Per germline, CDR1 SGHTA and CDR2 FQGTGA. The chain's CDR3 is CASSLYDRSEQYF. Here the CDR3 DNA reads TGTGCCAGCAGCCTTTACGACAGGAGCGAGCAGTACTTC. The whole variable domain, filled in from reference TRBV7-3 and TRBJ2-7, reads GAGVSQTPSNKVTEKGKYVELRCDPISGHTALYWYRQSLGQGPEFLIYFQGTGAADDSGLPNDRFFAVRPEGSVSTLKIQRTERGDSAVYLCASSLYDRSEQYFGPGTRLTVT.

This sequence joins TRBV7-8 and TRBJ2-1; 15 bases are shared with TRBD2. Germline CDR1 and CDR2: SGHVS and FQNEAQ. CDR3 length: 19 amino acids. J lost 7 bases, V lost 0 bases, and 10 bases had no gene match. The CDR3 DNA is TGTGCCAGCAGCTTAGCCATGAGGACTAGCGGGGGGGCGGGTAATGAGCAGTTCTTC. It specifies CASSLAMRTSGGAGNEQFF.

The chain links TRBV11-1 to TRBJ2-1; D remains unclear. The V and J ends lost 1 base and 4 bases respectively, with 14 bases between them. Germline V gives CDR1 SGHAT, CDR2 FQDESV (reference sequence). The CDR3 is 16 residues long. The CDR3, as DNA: TGTGCCAGCAGCTTAGAGCATCGTGAGCCATACAATGAGCAGTTCTTC. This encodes CASSLEHREPYNEQFF.

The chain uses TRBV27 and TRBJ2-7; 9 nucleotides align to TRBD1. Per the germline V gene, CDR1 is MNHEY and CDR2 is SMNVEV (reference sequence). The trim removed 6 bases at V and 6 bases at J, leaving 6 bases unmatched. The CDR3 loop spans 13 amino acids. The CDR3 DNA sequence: TGTGCCAGCAGGTTGGGACAGGGCCTCGAGCAGTACTTC. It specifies CASRLGQGLEQYF.

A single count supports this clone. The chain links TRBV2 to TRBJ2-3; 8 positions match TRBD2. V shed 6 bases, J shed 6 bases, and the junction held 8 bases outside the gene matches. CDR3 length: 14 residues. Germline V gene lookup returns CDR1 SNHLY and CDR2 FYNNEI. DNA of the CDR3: TGTGCCAGCAGACTAGCGGCTAGGGGGGATACGCAGTATTTT. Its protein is CASRLAARGDTQYF.

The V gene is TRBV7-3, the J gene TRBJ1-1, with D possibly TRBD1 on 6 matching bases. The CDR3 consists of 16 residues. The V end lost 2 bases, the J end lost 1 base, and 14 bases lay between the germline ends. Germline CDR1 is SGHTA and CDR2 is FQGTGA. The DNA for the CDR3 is TGTGCCAGCAGCTTAGATAGGGGGAATCCGAACACTGAAGCTTTCTTT. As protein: CASSLDRGNPNTEAFF.

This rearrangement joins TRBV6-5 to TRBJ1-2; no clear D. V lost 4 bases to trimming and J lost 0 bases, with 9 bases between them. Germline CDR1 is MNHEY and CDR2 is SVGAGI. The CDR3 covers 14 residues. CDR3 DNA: TGTGCCAGCAGTTCCCTACAGTCTAACTATGGCTACACCTTC. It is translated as CASSSLQSNYGYTF.

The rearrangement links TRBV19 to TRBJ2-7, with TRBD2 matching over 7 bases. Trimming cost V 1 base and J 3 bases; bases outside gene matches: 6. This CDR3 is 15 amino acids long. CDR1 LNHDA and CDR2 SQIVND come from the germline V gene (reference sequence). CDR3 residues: CASSIAGGVSYEQYF. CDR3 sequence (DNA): TGTGCCAGTAGTATAGCTGGGGGGGTGAGCTACGAGCAGTACTTC.

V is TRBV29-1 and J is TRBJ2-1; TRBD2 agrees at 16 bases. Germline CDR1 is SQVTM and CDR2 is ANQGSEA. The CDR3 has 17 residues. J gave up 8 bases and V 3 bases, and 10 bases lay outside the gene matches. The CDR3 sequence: CSVEGEGLAGGMHEQFF. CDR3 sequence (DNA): TGCAGCGTTGAGGGGGAGGGACTAGCGGGAGGGATGCATGAGCAGTTCTTC.

The CDR3 DNA follows: TGTGCCAGCAGCTGGGGACAGGTGAACACTGAAGCTTTCTTT. Protein: CASSWGQVNTEAFF. The chain combines TRBV11-2 with TRBJ1-1; 8 nucleotides match TRBD1. V shed 4 bases, J shed 0 bases, and the junction held 1 base outside the gene matches. Germline CDR1 reads SGHAT; CDR2 reads FQNNGV. The CDR3 runs 14 residues.

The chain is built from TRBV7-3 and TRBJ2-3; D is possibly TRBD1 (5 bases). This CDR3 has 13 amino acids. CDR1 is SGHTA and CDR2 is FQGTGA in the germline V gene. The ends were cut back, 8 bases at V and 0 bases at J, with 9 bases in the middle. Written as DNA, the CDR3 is TGTGCCAGCTCTCGACAGAGCACAGATACGCAGTATTTT. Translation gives CASSRQSTDTQYF.